These 8 T cell receptor beta chains came from one sample sequenced in a study of T cell responses to AZD1222 COVID-19 vaccine. Only in-frame clones appear in the TCRdb table, and some are missing; sequencing was by immunoSEQ multiplex PCR. The table has some 150,000 clones, approximately 78% seen once. The sequences come from peripheral blood, collected on day 0 of MenACWY control vaccination. The receptors were gathered from an adult in good health.

In regard to this clone: Other nucleotide sequences in the sample specify the same CDR3. The rearrangement uses TRBV7-2 and TRBJ2-6, with D unresolved. This CDR3 region has 15 residues. The germline V and J ends were trimmed by 1 base and 3 bases, with 7 bases remaining between them. The germline gives CDR1 SGHTA, CDR2 FQGNSA. CDR3 residues: CASSLGGSGANVLTF. CDR3 nucleotide sequence: TGTGCCAGCAGCTTAGGTGGAAGTGGGGCCAACGTCCTGACTTTC.

J is TRBJ1-6 and V is TRBV5-1; a weak D match, TRBD1 (5 bases). The V gene's germline CDR1 is SGHRS and CDR2 YFSETQ. The CDR3 runs 15 residues. Trimming cost V 2 bases and J 7 bases, with 13 bases left between them. The CDR3 sequence is CASSFGTLKNSPLHF. The DNA of the CDR3 is TGCGCCAGCAGCTTCGGGACTCTTAAGAATTCACCCCTCCACTTT. The full variable domain, with the rest looked up from reference TRBV5-1 and TRBJ1-6, is KAGVTQTPRYLIKTRGQQVTLSCSPISGHRSVSWYQQTPGQGLQFLFEYFSETQRNKGNFPGRFSGRQFSNSRSEMNVSTLELGDSALYLCASSFGTLKNSPLHFGNGTRLTVT.

The gene calls are TRBV19 and TRBJ1-6; D is unclear. The CDR3 sequence is 15 residues long. Germline CDR1 reads LNHDA; CDR2 reads SQIVND (reference sequence). V lost 4 bases and J 6 bases, leaving 13 bases between the germline ends. The CDR3 protein is CASSTMASGNSPLHF. CDR3 in DNA: TGTGCCAGTAGTACGATGGCGTCGGGTAATTCACCCCTCCACTTT. Full variable domain (outside the CDR3, taken from reference TRBV19 and TRBJ1-6): DGGITQSPKYLFRKEGQNVTLSCEQNLNHDAMYWYRQDPGQGLRLIYYSQIVNDFQKGDIAEGYSVSREKKESFPLTVTSAQKNPTAFYLCASSTMASGNSPLHFGNGTRLTVT.

This chain's CDR3 is CASPPDRGLGNEQFF. CDR3 sequence (DNA): TGTGCCAGCCCGCCCGACAGGGGGCTAGGGAATGAGCAGTTCTTC. This chain connects TRBV5-5 to TRBJ2-1; TRBD1 matches at 10 bases. The CDR3 length is 15 residues. With 7 bases clipped from V and 7 bases from J, the junction kept 11 bases outside the gene matches. CDR1 is SGHKS, CDR2 YYEKEE, per germline (reference sequence).

This clone was counted once. The CDR3 protein is CASSQDTGVYGYTF. The CDR3 nucleotides are TGTGCCAGCAGCCAGGACACGGGTGTGTATGGCTACACCTTC. V and J are TRBV5-5 and TRBJ1-2, with a weak D call TRBD1 (5 bases). Germline CDR1 SGHKS, CDR2 YYEKEE (reference sequence). The CDR3 covers 14 residues. V was shortened by 4 bases and J by 5 bases, with 15 bases between the two germline ends. Using reference TRBV5-5 and TRBJ1-2 for the parts outside the CDR3, the full variable domain is DAGVTQSPTHLIKTRGQQVTLRCSPISGHKSVSWYQQVLGQGPQFIFQYYEKEERGRGNFPDRFSARQFPNYSSELNVNALLLGDSALYLCASSQDTGVYGYTFGSGTRLTVV.

The chain employs TRBV7-9 and TRBJ1-4, with D possibly matching TRBD1 (5 bases). Trimming removed 5 bases at V and 6 bases at J, with 16 bases between. This CDR3 comprises 15 residues. Germline loops: CDR1 SEHNR, CDR2 FQNEAQ (reference sequence). The DNA for the CDR3 is TGTGCCAGCAGCGTCCTCGGGGGACGGGATGAAAAACTGTTTTTT. It encodes CASSVLGGRDEKLFF.

The chain joins TRBV6-5 to TRBJ2-5; 8 bases fit TRBD2. Germline values: CDR1 MNHEY, CDR2 SVGAGI. The CDR3 length is 14 residues. V shed 6 bases and J 7 bases; nucleotides not matched to a gene: 10. CDR3: CASRMRGASVTQYF. In DNA form, the CDR3 reads TGTGCCAGCAGGATGCGGGGGGCATCAGTGACCCAGTACTTC.

This clone has more than one count but fewer than ten. The rearrangement joins TRBV2 to TRBJ1-1; D is possibly TRBD1 (5 bases). CDR1 is SNHLY and CDR2 is FYNNEI in the germline V gene. Trimming pared 8 bases from V and 9 bases from J, leaving 22 bases between. The CDR3 extends over 14 amino acids. CDR3 in amino acids: CASHPRSTGAKAFF. CDR3 coding DNA: TGTGCCAGCCATCCAAGATCCACCGGGGCCAAAGCTTTCTTT.